This is a list of T cell receptor beta chains from one sample in a study of shared clonotypes between healthy human individuals. Some clones are missing from TCRdb's copy, which holds only in-frame ones; the method was immunoSEQ multiplex PCR. This table holds around 620,000 clones, around 95% found once. The sequenced sample consisted of naive CD8+ T cells sorted from blood. These receptors originate from a woman under 40 in good health. The CDR3 runs from the conserved cysteine through the conserved F or W. D genes are given only for firm matches. Clone size appears in some rows only: once, few, many, or a class for an expanded clone.

.,TRBJ2-3,TRBV14,.,TGTGCCAGCAGCCAAGAGATCCCCGAGCTGGATACGCAGTATTTT,CASSQEIPELDTQYF
.,TRBJ1-5,TRBV19,.,TGTGCCAGTAGTTCCATAGCTCCTGAGCTTTATAGCAATCAGCCCCAGCATTTT,CASSSIAPELYSNQPQHF
.,TRBJ2-5,TRBV7-9,.,TGTGCCAGCAGAGGACTACAAGAGACCCAGTACTTC,CASRGLQETQYF
few,TRBJ1-5,TRBV27,TRBD1,TGTGCCAGCAGTCTGAGTCCCGGGACAGGGCAGCCCCAGCATTTT,CASSLSPGTGQPQHF
.,TRBJ1-5,TRBV4-2,.,TGTGCCAGCAGCCCGTCCCGGGTAGGGAGCAATCAGCCCCAGCATTTT,CASSPSRVGSNQPQHF
.,TRBJ1-5,TRBV6-6,.,TGTGCCAGCAGTTACGGCAGGGGTGGGTATCAGCCCCAGCATTTT,CASSYGRGGYQPQHF
few,TRBJ1-2,TRBV28,.,TGTGCCAGCAGTTTTGCACAGGCCGTTGGCTACACCTTC,CASSFAQAVGYTF
once,TRBJ2-7,TRBV28,.,TGTGCCAGCCATTCTGAAAGGTTCTCCTACGAGCAGTACTTC,CASHSERFSYEQYF
once,TRBJ1-5,TRBV29-1,.,TGCAGCGTTGAGGGGGCAGGGAGCAATCAGCCCCAGCATTTT,CSVEGAGSNQPQHF
.,TRBJ2-7,TRBV5-1,TRBD2,TGCGCCAGCAGCGCAATCTTGGCGGGAGGGCCCCGCTACGAGCAGTACTTC,CASSAILAGGPRYEQYF
.,TRBJ2-7,TRBV11-2,.,TGTGCCAGCAGCTTAGAGGCAGGGGACTCCTACGAGCAGTACTTC,CASSLEAGDSYEQYF
.,TRBJ2-2,TRBV5-6,.,TGTGCCAGCAGCGGGGGGCGGGACTCCGTGGTGTACGGGGAGCTGTTTTTT,CASSGGRDSVVYGELFF
few,TRBJ2-7,TRBV27,.,TGTGCCAGCAGTTTAAACGGGAGATATTCCGAGCAGTACTTC,CASSLNGRYSEQYF
.,TRBJ2-7,TRBV27,.,TGTGCCAGCAGTTTGGCCAGCTCCTACGAGCAGTACTTC,CASSLASSYEQYF
.,TRBJ2-5,TRBV6-1,TRBD2,TGTGCCAGCAGTGAGCGGACTAGCGGGAGGGTCGGAGAGACCCAGTACTTC,CASSERTSGRVGETQYF
.,TRBJ2-5,TRBV28,.,TGTGCCAGCAGTGAACTCAGGGTTTCCATCGAGACCCAGTACTTC,CASSELRVSIETQYF